This T cell receptor beta chain was recovered during a study of T cell repertoires in aging, cancer and after chemotherapy. Study context: Clear clonal overlap appeared across healthy donor samples taken over several months to years. About 8.8 million TCR reads were in the whole dataset. Study-wide points: In healthy donors, age-related TCR diversity loss mainly reflected lost richness. Compared with age-matched healthy donors, untreated hematological or solid cancer patients showed higher blood TCR clonality.

Rearranged V-D-J TRB sequences were amplified with a mixed TRB-A/B primer pool. TCRdb reprocessed the multiplex PCR reads via MiXCR and lists one record per CDR3 protein. The sample shows approximately 7,800 distinct CDR3 sequences, around two fifths of them seen only once. Peripheral blood genomic DNA, not sorted cells or RNA, was the template. CDR3 length: 13 amino acids. The V gene lost 1 base and the J gene lost 1 base, with 7 bases spanning the gap. Germline CDR1 and CDR2: DFQATT and SNEGSKA (reference sequence). Note on this clonotype: Its antigen is currently unknown.

The sequence was collected from a human donor in good health. The chain couples TRBV20-1 to TRBJ2-5; maybe TRBD2 (5 bases). The sequencing sample was made of blood. DNA of the CDR3: TGCAGTGCTAGAGGGGCGGGCCAAGAGACCCAGTACTTC. This sequence encodes CSARGAGQETQYF.